The 15 T cell receptor beta chains listed next were all sequenced from one sample in a study of T cell repertoires in aging, cancer and after chemotherapy. A mixed TRB-A/B primer pool amplified rearranged TRB by multiplex touch-down PCR. TCRdb re-derived calls from the multiplex PCR reads in MiXCR, one entry per CDR3 protein. The sample includes 8,000 to 9,500 distinct CDR3 sequences, about 34% of them seen just once. The template was genomic DNA from peripheral blood, not RNA. Sequencing input: blood. These receptors came from a human donor in good health.

V gene TRBV5-1 combines with J gene TRBJ2-1; D perhaps matches TRBD1 (5 bases). Per germline, CDR1 SGHRS and CDR2 YFSETQ. Trimming stripped 0 bases from V and 4 bases from J, with 11 bases between. The CDR3 loop spans 15 amino acids. CDR3 in DNA: TGCGCCAGCAGCTTGGTTGCAGGGTTGTACAATGAGCAGTTCTTC. Its translation is CASSLVAGLYNEQFF.

This clonotype has only a few counts. This chain joins TRBV27 and TRBJ1-5, with D hard to call. This CDR3 contains 15 residues. Germline V gene lookup returns CDR1 MNHEY and CDR2 SMNVEV (reference sequence). Trimming pared 0 bases from V and 0 bases from J, leaving 6 bases between. The CDR3 here is CASSLSGISNQPQHF. DNA for the CDR3: TGTGCCAGCAGTTTATCAGGGATTAGCAATCAGCCCCAGCATTTT.

This clonotype is a singleton in its sample. The chain carries TRBV10-2 and TRBJ1-4, with D maybe TRBD1 (6 bases). V gave up 7 bases and J gave up 8 bases, with 14 bases separating them. The CDR3 length is 13 residues. Germline values: CDR1 WSHSY, CDR2 SAAADI. CDR3 amino acids: CASKTGLREKLFF. The CDR3 bases are TGCGCCAGCAAGACAGGTCTTCGCGAAAAACTGTTTTTT.

This clonotype was recorded a few times. DNA of the CDR3: TGTGCCAGCAGCCGAAACGGGGGCCAGGAGGAGACCCAGTACTTC. Protein sequence: CASSRNGGQEETQYF. The chain joins TRBV7-2 to TRBJ2-5, with D perhaps TRBD1 or TRBD2 (6 bases each). CDR3 length: 15 residues. CDR1 SGHTA and CDR2 FQGNSA come from the germline V gene. Trimming removed 5 bases from V and 5 bases from J, with 18 bases in between.

The V call is TRBV7-2, the J call TRBJ1-2, with a possible D match to TRBD1 (5 bases). The V end lost 6 bases, the J end lost 5 bases, and 13 bases lay between the germline ends. This CDR3 is 13 amino acids long. CDR1 and CDR2 (germline): SGHTA, FQGNSA. CDR3 bases: TGTGCCAGCAGAGACGGGGACGGGTATGGCTACACCTTC. This translates into CASRDGDGYGYTF.

This clonotype has more than one count but fewer than ten. This CDR3 reads CASSLAGNEQFF. CDR3 coding DNA: TGTGCCAGCAGTTTAGCTGGCAATGAGCAGTTCTTC. J is TRBJ2-1 and V is TRBV28; D call uncertain. In germline, CDR1 is MDHEN, CDR2 SYDVKM. The CDR3 has 12 amino acids. The V gene lost 2 bases and the J gene lost 6 bases, with 5 bases spanning the gap. The full variable domain, with the rest looked up from reference TRBV28 and TRBJ2-1, is DVKVTQSSRYLVKRTGEKVFLECVQDMDHENMFWYRQDPGLGLRLIYFSYDVKMKEKGDIPEGYSVSREKKERFSLILESASTNQTSMYLCASSLAGNEQFFGPGTRLTVL.

The V call is TRBV5-6, the J call TRBJ2-7, with D uncertain. CDR1 and CDR2 from the germline V gene are SGHDT and YYEEEE. V lost 4 bases to trimming and J lost 3 bases, with 14 bases between them. The CDR3 runs to 14 residues. CDR3 bases: TGTGCCAGCAGCCCCTTCCACCTAAGCTACGAGCAGTACGTC. It yields the protein CASSPFHLSYEQYV.

This clonotype occurred a few times. In nucleotides, the CDR3 is TGTGCCAGCCAATACGTGGACATTTACACAGATACGCAGTATTTT. It specifies CASQYVDIYTDTQYF. This chain uses TRBV6-1 with TRBJ2-3; tentatively, D is TRBD1 (5 bases). This CDR3 has 15 amino acids. Trimming took 8 bases from V and 2 from J, leaving 17 bases between them. Germline assignment: CDR1 MNHNS and CDR2 SASEGT.

The chain uses TRBV5-6 and TRBJ1-2, with D tentatively TRBD1 (5 bases). Trimming took off 0 bases at V and 0 bases at J, with 9 bases between the two ends. Germline CDR1 is SGHDT and CDR2 is YYEEEE. The CDR3 consists of 15 residues. The CDR3 is CASSLVATANYGYTF. For the CDR3, the DNA is TGTGCCAGCAGCTTGGTAGCGACAGCTAACTATGGCTACACCTTC.

The gene calls are TRBV5-5 and TRBJ1-5; no firm D call. V lost 8 bases, J lost 6 bases, and 15 bases lay in between. This CDR3 comprises 13 residues. CDR1 SGHKS and CDR2 YYEKEE come from the germline V gene (reference sequence). The CDR3 nucleotides read TGTGCCAGTGGGAGGTACGGAACTCAGCCCCAGCATTTT. Its protein is CASGRYGTQPQHF.

The chain couples TRBV28 to TRBJ2-7; TRBD1 matches at 9 bases. The V segment lost 6 bases and the J segment 5 bases; nucleotides outside the gene matches: 11. This CDR3 is built from 15 residues. The germline gives CDR1 MDHEN, CDR2 SYDVKM. The CDR3 loop reads CASSSRDREGDEQYV. In DNA form, the CDR3 reads TGTGCCAGCAGCTCCAGGGACAGGGAAGGGGACGAGCAGTACGTC.

This sequence joins TRBV20-1 and TRBJ2-7; D unresolved. Trimming left V 6 bases short and J 6 bases short, with 12 bases between. CDR1 is DFQATT, CDR2 SNEGSKA, per germline (reference sequence). The CDR3 has 11 amino acids. The CDR3 sequence is CSAWKLVEQYF. CDR3 nucleotides: TGCAGTGCCTGGAAATTGGTCGAGCAGTACTTC.

By share of the sample, this clonotype is medium-sized. This chain connects TRBV20-1 to TRBJ2-7; tentative D call: TRBD2 (6 bases). Trimming left V 2 bases short and J 2 bases short, with 13 bases between. The CDR3 loop spans 14 amino acids. Germline V lookup: CDR1 DFQATT, CDR2 SNEGSKA (reference sequence). The CDR3 coding sequence is TGCAGTGCTAGATCGGGGGAATACCCCTACGAGCAGTACGTC. Translated: CSARSGEYPYEQYV.

The chain combines TRBV6-2 or TRBV6-3 with TRBJ1-4; possible D gene TRBD1, 5 bases. Germline V gene lookup returns CDR1 MNHEY and CDR2 SVGEGT. The CDR3 has 16 residues. V was pared by 5 bases and J by 14 bases, with 27 bases between. The CDR3 sequence: CASSTGTGRVGLRLFF. CDR3 bases: TGTGCCAGCAGTACCGGGACCGGCAGGGTGGGTCTAAGGCTGTTTTTT.

This clonotype has a handful of counts. The genes are TRBV19 and TRBJ1-4; the D gene is possibly TRBD1 (6 bases). The CDR3 loop spans 15 amino acids. CDR1 LNHDA and CDR2 SQIVND come from the germline V gene (reference sequence). The V end was cut by 4 bases, the J end by 1 base, with 10 bases between. CDR3 sequence: CASSTRGGTNEKLFF. In DNA form, the CDR3 reads TGTGCCAGTAGTACTCGAGGGGGAACTAATGAAAAACTGTTTTTT.